The subject of this entry is one T cell receptor (beta chain). The antigen is not known. The CDR3 consists of 16 residues. V was cut by 1 base and J by 0 bases, with 11 bases left in between. Germline V gene data show CDR1 as SGHTS and CDR2 as YDEGEE. This specimen comes from a study of cytomegalovirus exposure and HLA in healthy donors. General study findings and limits: Solely CMV serostatus was available to characterize immune exposure. The listing of 150 to 200 TCR beta chains classed them as cytomegalovirus-associated. Links to common viral pathogens appeared, in a later analysis, for several of the most significant clusters.

Each of the donors was a healthy bone marrow donor. The study ran its PCR with 60 Vbeta and 13 Jbeta primers. Sequencing used immunoSEQ multiplex PCR; TCRdb keeps in-frame clones, though not all of them. The sample contains over 100,000 clones, around 64% of which appear only once. Input material: PBMCs. This TCR was sampled from a man in his thirties or forties in good health and CMV-seropositive. The chain joins TRBV5-8 to TRBJ1-3; maybe TRBD1 (6 bases). Written as DNA, the CDR3 is TGTGCCAGCAGCTTGACAGGGTACCTCTCTGGAAACACCATATATTTT. This codes for CASSLTGYLSGNTIYF.